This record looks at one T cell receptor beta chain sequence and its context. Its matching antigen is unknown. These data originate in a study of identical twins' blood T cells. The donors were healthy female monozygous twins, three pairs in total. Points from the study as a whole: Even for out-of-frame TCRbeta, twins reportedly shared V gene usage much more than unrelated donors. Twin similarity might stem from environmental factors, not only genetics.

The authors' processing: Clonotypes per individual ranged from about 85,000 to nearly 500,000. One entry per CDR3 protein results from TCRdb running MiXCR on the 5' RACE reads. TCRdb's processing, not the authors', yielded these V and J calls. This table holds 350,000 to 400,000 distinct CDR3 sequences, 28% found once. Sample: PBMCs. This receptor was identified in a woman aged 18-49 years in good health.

CDR3 bases: TGCAGCGTCTCCAGGGGGCAGGGCGACACTGAAGCTTTCTTT. Translation gives CSVSRGQGDTEAFF. The J gene is TRBJ1-1, the V gene TRBV29-1, with 8 bases aligning to TRBD1. This CDR3 contains 14 residues. Per germline, CDR1 SQVTM and CDR2 ANQGSEA. The trim removed 6 bases at V and 3 bases at J, leaving 9 bases unmatched.